This T cell receptor beta chain appears in the sequencing data of a study of T cell clones after liver transplantation. Germline V CDR1 and CDR2: GTSNPN, SVGIG (reference sequence). CDR3 length: 12 residues. The ends were cut back, 0 bases at V and 7 bases at J, with 9 bases in the middle. Method: immunoSEQ multiplex PCR; TCRdb's copy keeps in-frame clones and lacks some. Of 99,000 or so clones listed, roughly four fifths are singletons. This chain uses TRBV30 with TRBJ1-1, with D perhaps TRBD1 (6 bases). This TCR derives from a human donor who received a liver transplant. This specimen was CD4+ T cells from blood, taken before liver transplant. The CDR3 sequence is CAWSVHRVEAFF. The CDR3 DNA sequence: TGTGCCTGGAGTGTACACAGGGTTGAAGCTTTCTTT.